The present entry profiles one TCR beta chain with its context. Profiling relied on immunoSEQ multiplex PCR, and the TCRdb table lists in-frame clones only, not all of them. The table includes 440,000 or so clones, over 75% detected once. These data come from a study of blood T cell repertoires in COVID-19. With 0 bases removed from V and 1 base from J, the gap between germline ends came to 12 bases. The germline gives CDR1 LGHNA, CDR2 YNFKEQ. The CDR3 runs 16 residues. This TCR derives from a woman between 40 and 55 years old with COVID-19, enrolled during active disease. Sequencing used peripheral blood. The chain employs TRBV4-2 and TRBJ1-1; possible D gene TRBD1, 5 bases. The CDR3: CASSQDIAGSNTEAFF. As DNA, the CDR3 is TGTGCCAGCAGCCAAGATATTGCAGGGTCGAACACTGAAGCTTTCTTT.